This T cell receptor (beta chain) is from a study of cytomegalovirus exposure and HLA in healthy donors. Study results and limitations: One variant, a missense change in DCLRE1C, was linked in a later analysis to TCR beta V- and J-gene trimming. A later analysis reportedly found fewer N-insertions in an Asian-associated ancestry cluster than the approximately 670-donor mean.

CDR3 length equals 13 residues. V was pared by 5 bases and J by 5 bases, with 11 bases between. CDR1 is SGHRS, CDR2 YFSETQ, per germline. To note about this clone: Antigen: not known.

With 60 Vbeta and 13 Jbeta primers, the PCR was carried out. Data came from immunoSEQ multiplex PCR; TCRdb stores just in-frame clones and leaves some out. The sample lists about 200,000 clones; approximately 70% were seen once. The receptor was isolated from a woman aged 25-40 years in good health and CMV-seronegative. Sequenced input: PBMCs. This chain links TRBV5-1 with TRBJ2-1; no definite D call. CDR3 sequence: CASRQPPHNEQFF. Here the CDR3 DNA reads TGCGCCAGCAGACAGCCCCCCCACAATGAGCAGTTCTTC.